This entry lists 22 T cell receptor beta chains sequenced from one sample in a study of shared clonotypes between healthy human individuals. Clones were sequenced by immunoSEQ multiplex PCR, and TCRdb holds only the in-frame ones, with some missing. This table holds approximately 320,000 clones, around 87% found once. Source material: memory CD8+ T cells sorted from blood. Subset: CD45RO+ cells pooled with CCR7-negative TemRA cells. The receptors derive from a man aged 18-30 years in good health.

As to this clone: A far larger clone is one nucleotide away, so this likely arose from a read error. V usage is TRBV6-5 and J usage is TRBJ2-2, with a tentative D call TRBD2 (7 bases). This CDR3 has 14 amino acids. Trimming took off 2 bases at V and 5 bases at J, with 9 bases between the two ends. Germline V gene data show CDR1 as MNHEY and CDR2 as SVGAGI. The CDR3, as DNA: TGTGCCAGCAGTTACGGGAGGGGGACCGGGGAGCTGTTTTTT. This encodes CASSYGRGTGELFF.

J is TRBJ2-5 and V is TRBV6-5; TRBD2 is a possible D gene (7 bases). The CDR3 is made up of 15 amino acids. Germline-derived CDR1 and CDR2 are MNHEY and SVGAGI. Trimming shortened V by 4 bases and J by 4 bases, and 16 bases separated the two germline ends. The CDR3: CASSSLGGGPETQYF. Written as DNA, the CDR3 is TGTGCCAGCAGTTCCCTGGGCGGGGGCCCAGAGACCCAGTACTTC.

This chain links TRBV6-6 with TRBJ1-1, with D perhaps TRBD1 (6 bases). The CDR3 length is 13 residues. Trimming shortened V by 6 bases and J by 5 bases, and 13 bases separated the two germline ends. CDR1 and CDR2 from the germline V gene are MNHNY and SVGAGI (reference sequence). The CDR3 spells CASSWGPYTEAFF. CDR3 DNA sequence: TGTGCCAGCAGCTGGGGGCCTTATACTGAAGCTTTCTTT.

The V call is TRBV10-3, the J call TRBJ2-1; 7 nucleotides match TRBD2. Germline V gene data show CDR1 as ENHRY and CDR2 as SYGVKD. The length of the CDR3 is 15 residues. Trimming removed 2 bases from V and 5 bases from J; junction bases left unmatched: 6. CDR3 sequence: CAISEKRRGNNEQFF. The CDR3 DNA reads TGTGCCATCAGTGAGAAGAGGCGGGGGAACAATGAGCAGTTCTTC.

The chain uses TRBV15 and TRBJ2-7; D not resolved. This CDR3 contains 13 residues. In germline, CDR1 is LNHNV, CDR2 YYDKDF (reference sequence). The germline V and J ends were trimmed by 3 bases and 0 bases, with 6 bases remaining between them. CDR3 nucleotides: TGTGCCACCAGCAGGGACGACTCCTACGAGCAGTACTTC. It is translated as CATSRDDSYEQYF.

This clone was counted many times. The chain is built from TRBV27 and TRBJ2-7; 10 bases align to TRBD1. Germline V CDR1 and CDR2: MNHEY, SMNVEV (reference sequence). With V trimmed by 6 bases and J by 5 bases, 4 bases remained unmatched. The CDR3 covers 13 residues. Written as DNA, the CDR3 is TGTGCCAGCAGAGACAGGGGGCAAAACGAGCAGTACTTC. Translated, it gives CASRDRGQNEQYF.

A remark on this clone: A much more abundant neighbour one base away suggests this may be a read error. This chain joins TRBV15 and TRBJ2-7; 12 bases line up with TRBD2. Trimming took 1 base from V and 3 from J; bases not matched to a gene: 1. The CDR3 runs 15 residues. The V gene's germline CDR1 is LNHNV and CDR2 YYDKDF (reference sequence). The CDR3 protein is CATSRGLAGDYEQYF. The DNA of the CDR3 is TGTGCCACCAGCAGAGGACTAGCGGGGGACTACGAGCAGTACTTC.

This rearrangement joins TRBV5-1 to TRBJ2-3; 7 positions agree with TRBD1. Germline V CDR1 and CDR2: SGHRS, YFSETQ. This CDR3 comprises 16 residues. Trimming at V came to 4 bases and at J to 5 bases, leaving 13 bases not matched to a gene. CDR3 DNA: TGCGCCAGCAGCCCAGCAGCGAGAGGGGGCTTAGATACGCAGTATTTT. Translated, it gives CASSPAARGGLDTQYF.

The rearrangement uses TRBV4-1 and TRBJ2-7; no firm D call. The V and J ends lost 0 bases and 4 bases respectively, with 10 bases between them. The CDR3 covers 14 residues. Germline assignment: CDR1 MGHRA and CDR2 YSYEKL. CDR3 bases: TGCGCCAGCAGCCAAGAGGAGACACAATACGAGCAGTACTTC. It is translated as CASSQEETQYEQYF.

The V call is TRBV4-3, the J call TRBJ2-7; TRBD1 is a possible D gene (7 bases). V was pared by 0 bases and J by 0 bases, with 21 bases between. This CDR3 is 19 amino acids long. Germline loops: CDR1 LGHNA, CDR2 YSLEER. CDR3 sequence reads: CASSQDVREIRGYSYEQYF. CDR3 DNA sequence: TGCGCCAGCAGCCAAGATGTGCGGGAAATCAGGGGGTACTCCTACGAGCAGTACTTC.

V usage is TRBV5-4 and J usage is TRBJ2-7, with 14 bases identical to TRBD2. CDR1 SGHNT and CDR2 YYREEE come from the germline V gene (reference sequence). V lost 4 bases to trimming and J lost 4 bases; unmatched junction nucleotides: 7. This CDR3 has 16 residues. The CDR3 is CASSQGLAGVGYEQYF. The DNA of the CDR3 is TGTGCCAGCAGCCAGGGACTAGCGGGAGTGGGGTACGAGCAGTACTTC.

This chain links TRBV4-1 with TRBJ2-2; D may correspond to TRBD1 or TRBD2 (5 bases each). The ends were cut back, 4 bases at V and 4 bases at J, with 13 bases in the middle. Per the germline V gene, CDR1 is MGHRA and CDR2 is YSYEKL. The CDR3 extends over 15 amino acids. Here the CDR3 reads CASSPAPGTTGELFF. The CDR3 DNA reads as TGCGCCAGCAGCCCTGCGCCAGGGACCACCGGGGAGCTGTTTTTT.

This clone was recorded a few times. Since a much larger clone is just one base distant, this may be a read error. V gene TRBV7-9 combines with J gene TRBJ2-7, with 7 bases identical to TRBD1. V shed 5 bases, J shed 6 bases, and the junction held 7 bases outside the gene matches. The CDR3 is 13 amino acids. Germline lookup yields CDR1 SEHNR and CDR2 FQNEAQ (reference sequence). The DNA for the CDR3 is TGTGCCAGCAGCCCGAACGCAGGGGGCGAGCAGTACTTC. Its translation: CASSPNAGGEQYF.

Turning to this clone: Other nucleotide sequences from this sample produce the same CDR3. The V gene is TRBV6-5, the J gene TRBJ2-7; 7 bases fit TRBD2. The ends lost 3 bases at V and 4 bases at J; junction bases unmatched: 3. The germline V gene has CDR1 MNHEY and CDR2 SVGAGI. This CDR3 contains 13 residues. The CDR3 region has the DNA TGTGCCAGCAGTTATGAGCGGGAATACGAGCAGTACTTC. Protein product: CASSYEREYEQYF.

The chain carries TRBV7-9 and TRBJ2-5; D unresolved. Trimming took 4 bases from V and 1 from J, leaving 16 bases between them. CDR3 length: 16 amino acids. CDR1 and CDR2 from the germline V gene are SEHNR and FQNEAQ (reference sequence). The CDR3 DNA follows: TGTGCCAGCAGCTCAAGGTTCGGTATTCCCCAAGAGACCCAGTACTTC. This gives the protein CASSSRFGIPQETQYF.

The CDR3 DNA follows: TGTGCCAGTTGGTCGAGCTCCTACAATGAGCAGTTCTTC. Amino acids: CASWSSSYNEQFF. The rearrangement links TRBV6-5 to TRBJ2-1; D gene unclear. Germline CDR1 is MNHEY and CDR2 is SVGAGI. CDR3 size: 13 residues. The V end lost 9 bases, the J end lost 0 bases, and 9 bases lay between the germline ends.

DNA of the CDR3: TGTGCCAGTAGTATTTTCGGGACGGCAGCCTACGAGCAGTACTTC. As protein: CASSIFGTAAYEQYF. This chain links TRBV19 with TRBJ2-7; TRBD1 or TRBD2 may be the D gene (5 bases each). The germline V gene has CDR1 LNHDA and CDR2 SQIVND (reference sequence). This CDR3 contains 15 residues. Trimming took 3 bases from V and 2 from J, leaving 14 bases between them.

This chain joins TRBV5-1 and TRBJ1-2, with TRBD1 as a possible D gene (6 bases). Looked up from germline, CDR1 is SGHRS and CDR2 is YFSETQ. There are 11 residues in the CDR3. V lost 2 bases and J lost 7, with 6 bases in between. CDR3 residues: CASSLGGGYTF. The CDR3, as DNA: TGCGCCAGCAGCTTAGGGGGTGGCTACACCTTC.

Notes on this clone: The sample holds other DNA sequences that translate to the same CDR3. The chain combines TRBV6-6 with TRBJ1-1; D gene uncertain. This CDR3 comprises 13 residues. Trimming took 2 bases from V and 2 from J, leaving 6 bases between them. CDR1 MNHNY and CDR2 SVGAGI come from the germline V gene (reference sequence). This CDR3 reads CASSYAGNTEAFF. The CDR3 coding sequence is TGTGCCAGCAGTTACGCGGGAAACACTGAAGCTTTCTTT.

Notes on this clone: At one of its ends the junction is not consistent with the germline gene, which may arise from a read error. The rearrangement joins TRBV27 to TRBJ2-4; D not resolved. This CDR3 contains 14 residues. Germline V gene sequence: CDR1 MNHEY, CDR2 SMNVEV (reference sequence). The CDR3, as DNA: TGTGCCAGCAGTTTAATCGATGCCAAAGACATTCAGTACTTC. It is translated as CASSLIDAKDIQYF.

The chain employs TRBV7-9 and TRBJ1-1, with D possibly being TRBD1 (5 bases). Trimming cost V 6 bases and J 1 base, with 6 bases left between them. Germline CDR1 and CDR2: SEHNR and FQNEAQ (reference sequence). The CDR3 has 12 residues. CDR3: CASSDRNTEAFF. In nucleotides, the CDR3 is TGTGCCAGCAGTGACAGGAACACTGAAGCTTTCTTT. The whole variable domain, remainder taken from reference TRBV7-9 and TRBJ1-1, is DTGVSQNPRHKITKRGQNVTFRCDPISEHNRLYWYRQTLGQGPEFLTYFQNEAQLEKSRLLSDRFSAERPKGSFSTLEIQRTEQGDSAMYLCASSDRNTEAFFGQGTRLTVV.

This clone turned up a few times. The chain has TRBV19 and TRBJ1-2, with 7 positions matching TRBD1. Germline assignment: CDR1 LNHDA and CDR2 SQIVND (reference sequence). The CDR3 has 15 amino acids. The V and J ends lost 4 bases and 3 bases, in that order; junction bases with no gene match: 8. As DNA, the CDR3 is TGTGCCAGTAGTACGCGACAGGGACTCTACTATGGCTACACCTTC. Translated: CASSTRQGLYYGYTF.